A selection of T cell receptor beta chains follows, all from one sample in a study of blood T cell repertoires in COVID-19. Produced via immunoSEQ multiplex PCR; TCRdb's table is partial and in-frame only. The repertoire holds around 140,000 clones, approximately 87% seen once, with more than 3% in the top ten. The sample comprised PBMCs or T cells enriched from blood (not recorded which). The receptors here all came from a man between 45 and 60 years old in a cohort exposed to, infected with or recovered from COVID-19 (not recorded which). The CDR3 runs from the conserved cysteine through the conserved F or W. Each record gives: D gene, J gene, V gene, clone size, CDR3 DNA, CDR3 protein. D genes are given only for firm matches. The size field is filled for only some rows; it gives once, few, many or a size class.

D gene: NA
J gene: TRBJ1-4
V gene: TRBV6-1
clone size: NA
CDR3 DNA: TGTGCCAGCAGTGCGCGTCAACGGTTAACTAATGAAAAACTGTTTTTT
CDR3 protein: CASSARQRLTNEKLFF

D gene: NA
J gene: TRBJ1-1
V gene: TRBV28
clone size: many
CDR3 DNA: TGTGCCAGCAGTACACCGGGACAAACGATGAACACTGAAGCTTTCTTT
CDR3 protein: CASSTPGQTMNTEAFF

D gene: TRBD2
J gene: TRBJ2-3
V gene: TRBV7-6
clone size: few
CDR3 DNA: TGTGCCAGCAGCTTGGCGGGAGGTGCAGATACGCAGTATTTT
CDR3 protein: CASSLAGGADTQYF

D gene: TRBD2
J gene: TRBJ2-1
V gene: TRBV14
clone size: NA
CDR3 DNA: TGTGCCAGCAGCCAAGACGTAGCGGGGGTCTACAATGAGCAGTTCTTC
CDR3 protein: CASSQDVAGVYNEQFF

D gene: NA
J gene: TRBJ1-6
V gene: TRBV30
clone size: NA
CDR3 DNA: TGTGCCTGGAGTCGCAGTCTGACAGCACTATTGGATTCACCCCTCCACTTT
CDR3 protein: CAWSRSLTALLDSPLHF

D gene: TRBD2
J gene: TRBJ2-5
V gene: TRBV7-6
clone size: NA
CDR3 DNA: TGTGCCAGCAGCTCGTCTAGCGGAGAGACCCAGTACTTC
CDR3 protein: CASSSSSGETQYF

D gene: TRBD2
J gene: TRBJ2-1
V gene: TRBV10-3
clone size: once
CDR3 DNA: TGTGCCATAAAACTAGCGGGAGGAGCCTACAATGAGCAGTTCTTC
CDR3 protein: CAIKLAGGAYNEQFF

D gene: TRBD2
J gene: TRBJ2-7
V gene: TRBV24-1
clone size: NA
CDR3 DNA: TGTGCCACCCCCATTATGCTAGCGGGAGTATACGAGCAGTACTTC
CDR3 protein: CATPIMLAGVYEQYF

D gene: TRBD1
J gene: TRBJ2-7
V gene: TRBV7-9
clone size: NA
CDR3 DNA: TGTGCCAGCAGCGTCGGACAGGGTATCCACGAGCAGTACTTC
CDR3 protein: CASSVGQGIHEQYF

D gene: NA
J gene: TRBJ1-2
V gene: TRBV11-2
clone size: NA
CDR3 DNA: TGTGCCAGCAGCCCCGGACAGCACTATGGCTACACCTTC
CDR3 protein: CASSPGQHYGYTF

D gene: NA
J gene: TRBJ2-5
V gene: TRBV27
clone size: NA
CDR3 DNA: TGTGCCAGCAGTCCCCCCTCCGGTAAAGAGACCCAGTACTTC
CDR3 protein: CASSPPSGKETQYF

D gene: NA
J gene: TRBJ2-5
V gene: TRBV25-1
clone size: NA
CDR3 DNA: TGTGCCAGCAGTGATCTCCCCGGGGAGACCCAGTACTTC
CDR3 protein: CASSDLPGETQYF

D gene: NA
J gene: TRBJ1-2
V gene: TRBV28
clone size: NA
CDR3 DNA: TGTGCCAGCCGGCGGGGCTCTGGCTATGGCTACACCTTC
CDR3 protein: CASRRGSGYGYTF

D gene: TRBD2
J gene: TRBJ2-3
V gene: TRBV20-1
clone size: NA
CDR3 DNA: TGCAGTGCTAGTCTCGAGAGCGGGGGGATTACGCAGTATTTT
CDR3 protein: CSASLESGGITQYF

D gene: NA
J gene: TRBJ2-3
V gene: TRBV11-2
clone size: few
CDR3 DNA: TGTGCCAGCAGCAAAGGGACGTGGGGGCGCGGTGAAGATACGCAGTATTTT
CDR3 protein: CASSKGTWGRGEDTQYF

D gene: TRBD2
J gene: TRBJ2-7
V gene: TRBV3-1/TRBV3-2
clone size: few
CDR3 DNA: TGTGCCAGCAGCCAAGTAAGTAGCGGGGCCGACGAGCAGTACTTC
CDR3 protein: CASSQVSSGADEQYF